This T cell receptor beta chain was captured in a study of blood T cell repertoires in COVID-19. Across the study: Acute-phase and convalescent COVID-19 samples originated in the United States, Italy and Spain. The analysed material was cDNA or gDNA that came from T cells, B-cell-depleted T cells, or PBMCs.

As handled by the study authors: Estimation of nucleated cell counts relied on the amplification of reference gene primers. The method was immunoSEQ multiplex PCR; TCRdb's version includes in-frame clones alone and lacks a portion of them. V, J and clone size were drawn from that table, and D and trimming were deduced from the DNA. The table lists 120,000 or so clones, roughly 88% of them singletons. The CDR3 runs to 16 residues. CDR1 MGHRA and CDR2 YSYEKL come from the germline V gene. Trimming left V 6 bases short and J 0 bases short, with 18 bases between. Material for sequencing was peripheral blood. The receptor comes from a woman aged 80 or over with acute or convalescent COVID-19. The J gene is TRBJ2-7, the V gene TRBV4-1; weak D call: TRBD1 (6 bases). This CDR3 reads CASSPEGGKSSYEQYF. The CDR3 DNA follows: TGCGCCAGCAGTCCAGAAGGGGGAAAAAGCTCCTACGAGCAGTACTTC.